This T cell receptor (beta chain) derives from a study of CXCR3-negative and CXCR3-positive naive CD8 T cells. Study results and caveats: CXCR3 levels fell partly with cryopreservation; most assays relied on fresh PBMCs. Memory cells diverged, while naive CXCR3-positive and CXCR3-negative cells had similar TRBV-TRBJ usage. Much lower diversity was found in memory CD8+ cells, while both naive subsets had comparably high diversity.

The authors prepared UMI-labeled TRB cDNA libraries by 5' RACE. Following a re-call of the 5' RACE reads, TCRdb has one entry per CDR3 protein and lacks DNA. The record lists about 53,000 distinct CDR3 sequences, of which the ten most abundant hold about 0.4%. As concerns this clonotype: Its cognate antigen is unknown.

The V gene's germline CDR1 is SEHNR and CDR2 FQNEAQ (reference sequence). There are 15 residues in the CDR3. Material: naive CXCR3- CD8+ T cells from blood. Subset noted: CD45RO-CCR7+CD27+CD95- naive CD8+ T cells lacking CXCR3 (TNR3-). This receptor was obtained from a human donor in good health. Some clones in this sample may be carry-over from other donors' samples. The V gene is TRBV7-9, the J gene TRBJ2-3; TCRdb designates TRBD1, a call that cannot be tested without DNA. The CDR3 sequence is CASSLDGTDSDTQYF.